A selection of T cell receptor beta chains follows, all from one sample in a study of OX40 agonist ivuxolimab in advanced cancers. Clones were sequenced by immunoSEQ multiplex PCR, and TCRdb holds only the in-frame ones, with some missing. Among some 60,000 clones listed, around 85% were seen once. Material: CD4+ or CD8+ T cells sorted from blood, obtained in a trial of the OX40 agonist ivuxolimab. The receptors derive from an adult with an advanced solid tumor such as melanoma, head and neck, liver or kidney cancer. CDR3s include the opening cysteine and the closing phenylalanine or tryptophan. A D gene is named only where the DNA matches it firmly. Clone size appears in some rows only: once, few, many, or a class for an expanded clone.

>TRBD1|.|TRBV9|TRBJ2-2
CASSSGTGDTGELFF
TGTGCCAGCAGCTCCGGGACAGGGGACACCGGGGAGCTGTTTTTT
>.|.|TRBV5-6|TRBJ2-1
CASSLYNGQFF
TGTGCCAGCAGCTTGTACAATGGGCAGTTCTTC
>TRBD1|.|TRBV7-8|TRBJ2-5
CASSRDSQETQYF
TGTGCCAGCAGCCGGGACAGCCAAGAGACCCAGTACTTC
>.|.|TRBV28|TRBJ1-1
CASSLMPGTASKEAFF
TGTGCCAGCAGCCTAATGCCCGGGACGGCCTCCAAAGAAGCTTTCTTT
>.|.|TRBV7-6|TRBJ1-2
CASSLDTGKWGGYTF
TGTGCCAGCAGCTTAGATACCGGAAAATGGGGTGGCTACACCTTC
>TRBD2|.|TRBV7-2|TRBJ2-7
CASSQGLAGDSPYEQYF
TGTGCCAGCAGCCAGGGACTAGCGGGAGATTCTCCCTACGAGCAGTACTTC
>.|.|TRBV2|TRBJ1-3
CASRVLGNTIYF
TGTGCCAGCAGGGTACTAGGAAACACCATATATTTT
>.|.|TRBV19|TRBJ1-2
CASSPSNRVTGYTF
TGTGCCAGTAGTCCGAGTAACAGGGTTACTGGCTACACCTTC
>TRBD1|.|TRBV2|TRBJ1-2
CASSEVEQGAGYTF
TGTGCCAGCAGTGAAGTTGAGCAGGGGGCTGGCTACACCTTC
>.|.|TRBV7-2|TRBJ2-7
CASSSNLMYEQYF
TGTGCCAGCAGCTCAAACCTCATGTACGAGCAGTACTTC
>.|.|TRBV6-1|TRBJ2-3
CASSESDTQYF
TGTGCCAGCAGTGAGTCAGATACGCAGTATTTT
>.|.|TRBV30|TRBJ2-3
CAWSVGTTDTDTQYF
TGTGCCTGGAGTGTCGGCACCACGGACACAGATACGCAGTATTTT
>TRBD1|.|TRBV10-3|TRBJ1-5
CAISEEQGYQPQHF
TGTGCCATCAGTGAAGAACAGGGGTATCAGCCCCAGCATTTT
>TRBD1|.|TRBV11-2|TRBJ1-4
CASSRRTGGEKLFF
TGTGCCAGCAGCCGCCGGACAGGAGGAGAAAAACTGTTTTTT
>.|.|TRBV28|TRBJ1-5
CASSVWNQPQHF
TGTGCCAGCAGTGTCTGGAATCAGCCCCAGCATTTT
>.|.|TRBV11-1|TRBJ2-3
CASSLAADTQYF
TGTGCCAGCAGCTTGGCGGCAGATACGCAGTATTTT
>TRBD1|.|TRBV28|TRBJ1-1
CASRGGQIFEAFF
TGTGCCAGCAGGGGGGGACAGATATTTGAAGCTTTCTTT
>.|.|TRBV28|TRBJ2-5
CASSLSQRGYQETQYF
TGTGCCAGCAGTTTATCACAACGGGGGTACCAAGAGACCCAGTACTTC
>.|few|TRBV6-1|TRBJ1-4
CASSELGEKLFF
TGTGCCAGCAGTGAATTAGGTGAAAAACTGTTTTTT
>.|.|TRBV25-1|TRBJ1-2
CASSGAGLGGYTF
TGTGCCAGCAGTGGGGCAGGACTTGGTGGCTACACCTTC